This record looks at one TCR beta chain sequence and its context. A junction boundary mismatches the germline segment, possibly from a read error. RNA was extracted from bulk tissue without any cell sorting. This non-tumor lung sample came from over 3 cm beyond the tumor edge. This entry is derived from a study of tumor and adjacent non-tumor tissue in lung cancer. About the study: The patients, approximately nine men and roughly 5 women, were roughly 30 to 80 with stage I to III disease. Samples averaged about 4.3 million productive TCRbeta reads each.

The library came from three nested PCR rounds adapted from ARM-PCR protocols. TCRdb itself ran the multiplex PCR reads through MiXCR, one entry per CDR3 protein. Here the sample spans 43,000 or so distinct CDR3 sequences, around three fifths being singletons. Germline V gene data show CDR1 as SEHNR and CDR2 as FQNEAQ (reference sequence). There are 15 residues in the CDR3. The chain couples TRBV7-9 to TRBJ2-7; possibly TRBD2 for D (6 bases). Material: distant non-tumor lung tissue. The clonotype originates from a man aged 45-65 years with non-small cell lung cancer. CDR3 loop: CATQLTAGWGYERYF. The CDR3 DNA follows: TGTGCCACCCAGCTTACTGCGGGATGGGGGTACGAGCGGTACTTC.